This is a list of T cell receptor beta chains from one sample in a study of blood T cell repertoires in COVID-19. Here immunoSEQ multiplex PCR was the method, and the copy in TCRdb shows in-frame clones only, minus some. The sample lists under 250,000 clones, around 75% occurring once. Material for sequencing was peripheral blood. The receptors were sampled from a woman aged 40-49 years with COVID-19, enrolled during active disease. Both conserved end residues are part of each CDR3. The order of the fields is J gene, clone size, D gene, V gene, CDR3 DNA, CDR3 protein. The D gene is left open where the match is weak. Only some rows state a clone size, as once, few, many or a class for expanded clones.

J: TRBJ1-4
size: NA
D: TRBD1
V: TRBV20-1
DNA: TGCAGTGCTAGTACAGGACAGGGTCGCGAAAAACTGTTTTTT
CDR3: CSASTGQGREKLFF

J: TRBJ2-1
size: NA
D: NA
V: TRBV30
DNA: TGTGCCTGGAGTGACTATCACAATGAGCAGTTCTTC
CDR3: CAWSDYHNEQFF

J: TRBJ2-5
size: NA
D: TRBD1
V: TRBV7-9
DNA: TGTGCCAGCAGCTTCCGTTTAGGCAGGGGGCGAGAGACCCAGTACTTC
CDR3: CASSFRLGRGRETQYF

J: TRBJ2-7
size: once
D: NA
V: TRBV5-5
DNA: TGTGCCAGCAGCTTGATCAGGGATCGATGGAAAGGCTCCTACGAGCAGTACTTC
CDR3: CASSLIRDRWKGSYEQYF

J: TRBJ2-1
size: NA
D: TRBD2
V: TRBV28
DNA: TGTGCCAGCAGTTTCTCACCTCCCGGTCCGCGGGGGGAGCAGTTCTTC
CDR3: CASSFSPPGPRGEQFF

J: TRBJ1-5
size: few
D: NA
V: TRBV6-6
DNA: TGTGCCAGTATCGGGACAAACGTAGGTCAGCCCCAGCATTTT
CDR3: CASIGTNVGQPQHF

J: TRBJ1-2
size: NA
D: NA
V: TRBV27
DNA: TGTGCCAGCAGTCTAGTAGGGAGCTATGGCTACACCTTC
CDR3: CASSLVGSYGYTF

J: TRBJ2-7
size: NA
D: TRBD2
V: TRBV30
DNA: TGTGCCTGGATCTTGTGGGAGGGAGGAACCTACGAGCAGTACTTC
CDR3: CAWILWEGGTYEQYF

J: TRBJ2-7
size: few
D: NA
V: TRBV7-2
DNA: TGTGCCAGCAGCCCACGCCTGGGGCCCTACGAGCAGTACTTC
CDR3: CASSPRLGPYEQYF

J: TRBJ1-5
size: NA
D: NA
V: TRBV12-5
DNA: TGTGCTAGTGGTCTGGAGGGAGTCGGGCCCCAGCATTTT
CDR3: CASGLEGVGPQHF

J: TRBJ2-7
size: NA
D: TRBD1
V: TRBV19
DNA: TGTGCCAGTAGACAGGGGGGAGCTAGCATCTACGAGCAGTACTTC
CDR3: CASRQGGASIYEQYF

J: TRBJ2-3
size: NA
D: TRBD2
V: TRBV19
DNA: TGTGCCAGTAGTATATCTAGCGGGGCCACAGATACGCAGTATTTT
CDR3: CASSISSGATDTQYF

J: TRBJ2-5
size: NA
D: NA
V: TRBV11-2
DNA: TGTGCCACCAGCCGACGGGGGATCCAAGAGACCCAGTACTTC
CDR3: CATSRRGIQETQYF

J: TRBJ1-2
size: NA
D: NA
V: TRBV19
DNA: TGTGCCAGTAGGCTGGAGGGGATCGGGCAATATGGCTACACCTTC
CDR3: CASRLEGIGQYGYTF

J: TRBJ1-4
size: NA
D: NA
V: TRBV18
DNA: TGTGCCAGCTCACCCCGTATCCTGCGTACTAATGAAAAACTGTTTTTT
CDR3: CASSPRILRTNEKLFF

J: TRBJ2-3
size: few
D: TRBD2
V: TRBV7-9
DNA: TGTGCCAGCAGCCCTGGACTAGCGAGAAAACACACAGATACGCAGTATTTT
CDR3: CASSPGLARKHTDTQYF

J: TRBJ2-1
size: NA
D: TRBD2
V: TRBV5-4
DNA: TGTGCCAGCAGCCAAGGACTAGCGGGAGAAAGTGAGCAGTTCTTC
CDR3: CASSQGLAGESEQFF

J: TRBJ2-1
size: NA
D: TRBD1
V: TRBV6-5
DNA: TGTGCCAGCAGTTACTCGACACAGGGGGGTGATGAGCAGTTCTTC
CDR3: CASSYSTQGGDEQFF

J: TRBJ2-7
size: NA
D: TRBD2
V: TRBV10-3
DNA: TGTGCCATCAAGGCGGGAGGGCCCTACGAGCAGTACTTC
CDR3: CAIKAGGPYEQYF

J: TRBJ1-2
size: NA
D: TRBD1
V: TRBV30
DNA: TGTGCCTGGAGCCAAACCGGGGGACAGGGCTACACCTTC
CDR3: CAWSQTGGQGYTF

J: TRBJ2-5
size: NA
D: NA
V: TRBV7-2
DNA: TGTGCCAGCAGCTTATATCCAGGTGCCTGGGAGACCCAGTACTTC
CDR3: CASSLYPGAWETQYF

J: TRBJ2-2
size: NA
D: TRBD1
V: TRBV3-1/TRBV3-2
DNA: TGTGCCAGCAGCCTTCCGTCGGGACAGGAGTTCACCGGGGAGCTGTTTTTT
CDR3: CASSLPSGQEFTGELFF

J: TRBJ2-1
size: NA
D: TRBD2
V: TRBV10-3
DNA: TGTGCCATCAGTGAGTGGGTGCGGGAGGAGCAGTTCTTC
CDR3: CAISEWVREEQFF

J: TRBJ2-7
size: few
D: TRBD1
V: TRBV27
DNA: TGTGCCAGCAGTTCAACCTCATTGGGACAGAGTAGCTCCTACGAGCAGTACTTC
CDR3: CASSSTSLGQSSSYEQYF

J: TRBJ1-2
size: NA
D: TRBD1
V: TRBV4-3
DNA: TGCGCCAGCAGCCAGGGTGGACAGGGGAGGGATGGCTACACCTTC
CDR3: CASSQGGQGRDGYTF

J: TRBJ1-2
size: NA
D: NA
V: TRBV3-1/TRBV3-2
DNA: TGTGCCAGCGGAGGGCCGGGGAGTGGCTACACCTTC
CDR3: CASGGPGSGYTF

J: TRBJ2-5
size: NA
D: TRBD1
V: TRBV3-1/TRBV3-2
DNA: TGTGCCGGTGGACAGGCCACAGGAGGAGAGACCCAGTACTTC
CDR3: CAGGQATGGETQYF

J: TRBJ1-1
size: NA
D: NA
V: TRBV11-2
DNA: TGTGCCAGCAGCTCGGCGGGACGGAACACTGAAGCTTTCTTT
CDR3: CASSSAGRNTEAFF

J: TRBJ2-7
size: NA
D: NA
V: TRBV5-4
DNA: TGTGCCAGCAGCTTGGCCCAACCGGGACTGTCGATGAGCTCCTACGAGCAGTACTTC
CDR3: CASSLAQPGLSMSSYEQYF

J: TRBJ1-2
size: NA
D: TRBD1
V: TRBV5-4
DNA: TGTGCCAGCAGCCGGACAGGGCTGGATGGCTACACCTTC
CDR3: CASSRTGLDGYTF

J: TRBJ1-5
size: NA
D: NA
V: TRBV6-5
DNA: TGTGCCAGCAGGGACAGTCATAGCAATCAGCCCCAGCATTTT
CDR3: CASRDSHSNQPQHF

J: TRBJ1-4
size: NA
D: NA
V: TRBV7-8
DNA: TGTGCCAGCAGCTTATATGGCGGGGAAGTGGAAAAACTGTTTTTT
CDR3: CASSLYGGEVEKLFF

J: TRBJ2-3
size: NA
D: TRBD2
V: TRBV6-5
DNA: TGTGCCAGCAGTTACCGCGGGGGGTGGGATACGCAGTATTTT
CDR3: CASSYRGGWDTQYF

J: TRBJ2-1
size: NA
D: NA
V: TRBV5-5
DNA: TGTGCCAGCGGCCACCGATTGGTCAATGAGCAGTTCTTC
CDR3: CASGHRLVNEQFF

J: TRBJ2-7
size: NA
D: NA
V: TRBV10-3
DNA: TGTGCCATCAGTGAGCTAACGCGGGACGGAGAATACGAGCAGTACTTC
CDR3: CAISELTRDGEYEQYF

J: TRBJ1-4
size: NA
D: TRBD1
V: TRBV19
DNA: TGTGCCAGTAGTACGACCGGGACAGGGCTCGAAAAACTGTTTTTT
CDR3: CASSTTGTGLEKLFF

J: TRBJ2-6
size: NA
D: NA
V: TRBV5-1
DNA: TGCGCCAGCAGCTGGGACACTGGGGCCAACGTCCTGACTTTC
CDR3: CASSWDTGANVLTF

J: TRBJ2-1
size: NA
D: TRBD1
V: TRBV5-1
DNA: TGCGCCAGCAGCTTGGCCCGGTCAGGGGGAACGTACAATGAGCAGTTCTTC
CDR3: CASSLARSGGTYNEQFF

J: TRBJ2-6
size: NA
D: NA
V: TRBV5-1
DNA: TGCGCCAGCGTAACAGGGACTGGGGCCAACGTCCTGACTTTC
CDR3: CASVTGTGANVLTF

J: TRBJ2-3
size: NA
D: TRBD2
V: TRBV3-1/TRBV3-2
DNA: TGTGCCAGCAGCCAAGTGGGACTAGCTCCTGACACAGATACGCAGTATTTT
CDR3: CASSQVGLAPDTDTQYF

J: TRBJ2-7
size: NA
D: TRBD2
V: TRBV2
DNA: TGTGCCAGCAGTGATAGCGGGAGGGTCAACGAGCAGTACTTC
CDR3: CASSDSGRVNEQYF

J: TRBJ1-6
size: NA
D: NA
V: TRBV7-2
DNA: TGTGCCAGCATGACTACAGGGTGGAATTCACCCCTCCACTTT
CDR3: CASMTTGWNSPLHF